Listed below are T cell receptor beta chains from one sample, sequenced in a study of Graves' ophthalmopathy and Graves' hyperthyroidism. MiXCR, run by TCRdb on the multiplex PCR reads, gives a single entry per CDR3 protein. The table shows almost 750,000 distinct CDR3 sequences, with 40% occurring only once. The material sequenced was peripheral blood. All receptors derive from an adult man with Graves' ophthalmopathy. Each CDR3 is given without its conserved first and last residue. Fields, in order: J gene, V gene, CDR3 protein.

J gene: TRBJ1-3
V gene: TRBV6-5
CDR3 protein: ASRPGGLAGNTIY

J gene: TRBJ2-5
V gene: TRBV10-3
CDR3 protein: ASRTGTRARETQY

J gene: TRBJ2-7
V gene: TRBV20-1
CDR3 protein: SARGGVYEQY

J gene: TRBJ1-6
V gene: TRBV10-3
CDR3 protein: ASSATENSPLH

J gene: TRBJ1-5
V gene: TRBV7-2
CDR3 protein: ASSSQGVGRDNQPQH

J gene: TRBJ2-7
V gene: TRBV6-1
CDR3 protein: ASSRNDRIVSYEQY

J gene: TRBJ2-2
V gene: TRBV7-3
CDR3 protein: ASSLIPRVGTGELF

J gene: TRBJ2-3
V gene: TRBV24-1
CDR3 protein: ATSDLVDRNTQY

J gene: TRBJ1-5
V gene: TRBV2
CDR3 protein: ASSLRTSNQPQH

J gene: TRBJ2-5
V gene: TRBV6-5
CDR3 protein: ASSETTGARETQY

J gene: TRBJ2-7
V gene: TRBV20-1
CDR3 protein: SVRGVGEQY

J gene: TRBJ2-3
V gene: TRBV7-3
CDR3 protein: ASGSQGAADTQY

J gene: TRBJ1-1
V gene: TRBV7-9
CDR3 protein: ASSMDRENTEAF

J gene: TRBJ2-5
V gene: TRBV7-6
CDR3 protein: ASSSWDPREETQY

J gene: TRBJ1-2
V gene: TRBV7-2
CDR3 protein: ASSSPSIYGYT

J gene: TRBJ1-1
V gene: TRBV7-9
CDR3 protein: ASSLTSGTSEAF